This T cell receptor (beta chain) appears in the sequencing data of a study of blood T cells in healthy people across ages. Study conclusions and caveats: While age rose, TCR beta diversity per million T cells dropped in a roughly linear way. Long-lived donors carried more naive CD4+ cells and greater diversity than aged donors. Observed TCR beta diversity showed a strong correlation with the percentage of naive T cells as measured by flow cytometry.

In regard to this clonotype: What it recognizes is unknown. This may be a read error: a much more frequent sequence differs by one nucleotide.

CDR1 is SQVTM, CDR2 ANQGSEA, per germline. V was shortened by 8 bases and J by 10 bases, with 29 bases between the two germline ends. The CDR3 spans 15 residues. Sample-barcoded 5' priming and a J-beta primer mix drove a second PCR of roughly 7 to 11 cycles. Every cDNA was tagged by a template-switch adaptor with 12 random nucleotides. TCRdb fed the 5' RACE reads into MiXCR, producing one record per CDR3 protein. Among more than 800,000 distinct CDR3 sequences, over 35% were seen once, and the ten largest hold approximately 20%. The TCR comes from a woman in her sixties in good health. The source material was blood. The chain is built from TRBV29-1 and TRBJ1-1; D remains ambiguous. The CDR3: CSIVPVAGSLSSAFF. CDR3 in DNA: TGCAGCATTGTCCCAGTGGCCGGGAGCTTAAGTTCAGCTTTCTTT.